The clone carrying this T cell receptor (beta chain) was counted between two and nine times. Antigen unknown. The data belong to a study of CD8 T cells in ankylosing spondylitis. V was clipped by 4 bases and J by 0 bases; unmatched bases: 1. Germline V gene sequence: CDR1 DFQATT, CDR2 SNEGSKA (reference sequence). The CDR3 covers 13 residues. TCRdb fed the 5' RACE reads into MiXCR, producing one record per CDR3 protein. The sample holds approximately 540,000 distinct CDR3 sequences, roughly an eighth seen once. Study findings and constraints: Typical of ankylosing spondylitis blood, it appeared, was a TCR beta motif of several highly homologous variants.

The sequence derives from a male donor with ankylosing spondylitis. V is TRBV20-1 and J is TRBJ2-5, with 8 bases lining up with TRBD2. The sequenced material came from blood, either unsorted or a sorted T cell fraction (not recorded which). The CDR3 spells CSAISGDQETQYF. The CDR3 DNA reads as TGCAGTGCTATTAGCGGGGACCAAGAGACCCAGTACTTC.